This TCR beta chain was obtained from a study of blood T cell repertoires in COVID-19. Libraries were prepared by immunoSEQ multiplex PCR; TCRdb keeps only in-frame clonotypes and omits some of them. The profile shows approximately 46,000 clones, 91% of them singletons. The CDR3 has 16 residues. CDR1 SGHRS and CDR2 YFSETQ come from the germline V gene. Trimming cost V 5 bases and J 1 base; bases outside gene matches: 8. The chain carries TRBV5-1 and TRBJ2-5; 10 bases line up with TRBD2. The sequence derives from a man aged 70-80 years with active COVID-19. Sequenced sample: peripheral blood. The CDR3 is CASSSTSGVPQETQYF. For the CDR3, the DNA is TGCGCCAGCAGTTCCACTAGCGGGGTCCCCCAAGAGACCCAGTACTTC.